The rows below give T cell receptor beta chains drawn from one sample of a study of T cell responses to AZD1222 COVID-19 vaccine. Method: immunoSEQ multiplex PCR; TCRdb's copy keeps in-frame clones and lacks some. The sample consists of 100,000 to 150,000 clones, approximately 80% of them appearing once. The material sequenced was peripheral blood, taken 28 days after the second AZD1222 dose. The receptors come from an adult who received the AZD1222 COVID-19 vaccine. Both conserved end residues are part of each CDR3. A D gene is named only where the DNA matches it firmly. Size tells how often a clone was seen (once, few, many) or the class of an expanded clone, and some rows leave it out.

J: TRBJ2-4
V: TRBV5-1
D: TRBD1
size: NA
DNA: TGCGCCAGCAGCTTTGGCACAGGGGGCGGGAACATTCAGTACTTC
CDR3: CASSFGTGGGNIQYF

J: TRBJ1-1
V: TRBV30
D: NA
size: NA
DNA: TGTGCCTGGAGTGTACCTGGGGTATCCGGTGAAGCTTTCTTT
CDR3: CAWSVPGVSGEAFF

J: TRBJ1-1
V: TRBV18
D: NA
size: NA
DNA: TGTGCCAGCTCACCACCATATGGATTGAACACTGAAGCTTTCTTT
CDR3: CASSPPYGLNTEAFF

J: TRBJ2-7
V: TRBV7-7
D: NA
size: NA
DNA: TGTGCTAGCAGCTTAGGGACAACTCCCTCCTACGAGCAGTACTTC
CDR3: CASSLGTTPSYEQYF

J: TRBJ1-2
V: TRBV6-6
D: NA
size: NA
DNA: TGTGCCAGCAGTTTCCGGGGGGTGAGCGGCTATGGCTACACCTTC
CDR3: CASSFRGVSGYGYTF

J: TRBJ1-4
V: TRBV5-5
D: NA
size: NA
DNA: TGTGCCAGCAGCTTGGGGCTGGGGCAGGCGGATGAAAAACTGTTTTTT
CDR3: CASSLGLGQADEKLFF

J: TRBJ1-5
V: TRBV4-1
D: NA
size: NA
DNA: TGCGCCAGCAGCCAAGATCACCATCAGCCCCAGCATTTT
CDR3: CASSQDHHQPQHF

J: TRBJ1-4
V: TRBV27
D: NA
size: NA
DNA: TGTGCCAGCAGTTTATATCCGCCACAGGTTCTCCGGGGTGAAAAACTGTTTTTT
CDR3: CASSLYPPQVLRGEKLFF

J: TRBJ1-5
V: TRBV7-9
D: NA
size: NA
DNA: TGTGCCAGCAGCTCCGGGACGGCGGTAGGCCAGCCCCAGCATTTT
CDR3: CASSSGTAVGQPQHF

J: TRBJ2-7
V: TRBV6-5
D: NA
size: NA
DNA: TGTGCCAGCAGTTACTCGATCCTTTACTCCTACGAGCAGTACTTC
CDR3: CASSYSILYSYEQYF

J: TRBJ2-3
V: TRBV4-1
D: NA
size: few
DNA: TGCGCCAGCAGCCCATTTCCAGGGTCGGGCACAGATACGCAGTATTTT
CDR3: CASSPFPGSGTDTQYF

J: TRBJ2-7
V: TRBV28
D: TRBD1
size: NA
DNA: TGTGCCAGCAGTTTGGGACAGGGGGTAGCCGAGCAGTACTTC
CDR3: CASSLGQGVAEQYF

J: TRBJ2-7
V: TRBV11-3
D: NA
size: few
DNA: TGTGCCAGCAGCTTAGGGGGGGCGAGTGAGCAGTACTTC
CDR3: CASSLGGASEQYF

J: TRBJ2-2
V: TRBV10-3
D: NA
size: NA
DNA: TGTGCCATCGGATGGCTCACCGGGGAGCTGTTTTTT
CDR3: CAIGWLTGELFF

J: TRBJ1-2
V: TRBV3-1/TRBV3-2
D: NA
size: NA
DNA: TGTGCCAGCAGCCAAGGGGGGGAGGGACGTGGCTACACCTTC
CDR3: CASSQGGEGRGYTF

J: TRBJ1-1
V: TRBV29-1
D: NA
size: NA
DNA: TGCAGCGCTCTAGGGGCGAACACTGAAGCTTTCTTT
CDR3: CSALGANTEAFF

J: TRBJ1-5
V: TRBV19
D: NA
size: NA
DNA: TGTGCCAGTAGTATCGAACAGAACAATCAGCCCCAGCATTTT
CDR3: CASSIEQNNQPQHF

J: TRBJ1-1
V: TRBV5-1
D: NA
size: NA
DNA: TGCGCCAGCAGCCTGGAATCTAGGCAGAACACTGAAGCTTTCTTT
CDR3: CASSLESRQNTEAFF

J: TRBJ2-1
V: TRBV5-4
D: NA
size: NA
DNA: TGTGCCAGCAGCTTGGGAGCGCACAACAATGAGCAGTTCTTC
CDR3: CASSLGAHNNEQFF

J: TRBJ1-4
V: TRBV2
D: NA
size: NA
DNA: TGTGCCAGCAGTGACCGGGATGAAAAACTGTTTTTT
CDR3: CASSDRDEKLFF

J: TRBJ2-5
V: TRBV12-3/TRBV12-4
D: NA
size: NA
DNA: TGTGCCAGCAGTTTAGGGGCGACCCAGTACTTC
CDR3: CASSLGATQYF

J: TRBJ1-6
V: TRBV7-2
D: TRBD1
size: NA
DNA: TGTGCCAGCAGACCGACATCAGGGGGCCCTGGCTCACCCCTCCACTTT
CDR3: CASRPTSGGPGSPLHF

J: TRBJ2-7
V: TRBV6-7
D: NA
size: once
DNA: TGTGCCAGCACCCGTCTCGGGGCGAACAACGAGCAGTACTTC
CDR3: CASTRLGANNEQYF

J: TRBJ2-4
V: TRBV28
D: NA
size: NA
DNA: TGTGCCAGCAGTTACGGCCCGGGGAAAAACATTCAGTACTTC
CDR3: CASSYGPGKNIQYF

J: TRBJ2-3
V: TRBV5-4
D: NA
size: NA
DNA: TGTGCCAGCAGTCCGGGACTTAGGGGAGATACGCAGTATTTT
CDR3: CASSPGLRGDTQYF

J: TRBJ2-1
V: TRBV19
D: NA
size: NA
DNA: TGTGCCAGTAGTATCCTCAGGGGTGCTGAGCAGTTCTTC
CDR3: CASSILRGAEQFF

J: TRBJ1-2
V: TRBV28
D: NA
size: NA
DNA: TGTGCCAGCTCTTCTCTGGGGCTCTATGGCTACACCTTC
CDR3: CASSSLGLYGYTF

J: TRBJ1-2
V: TRBV5-6
D: NA
size: NA
DNA: TGTGCCAGCAGCTTTACAGGCACGGGCTATGGCTACACCTTC
CDR3: CASSFTGTGYGYTF

J: TRBJ1-1
V: TRBV12-5
D: NA
size: NA
DNA: TGTGCTAGTGCCGTAGGGGAGAACACTGAAGCTTTCTTT
CDR3: CASAVGENTEAFF

J: TRBJ1-1
V: TRBV30
D: TRBD1
size: NA
DNA: TGTGCCTGGAGAGGCAGGGGGCGAACTGAAGCTTTCTTT
CDR3: CAWRGRGRTEAFF

J: TRBJ2-6
V: TRBV10-3
D: TRBD1
size: NA
DNA: TGTGCCATCAATCCGGGACAGGGGAACTTTGGGGCCAACGTCCTGACTTTC
CDR3: CAINPGQGNFGANVLTF

J: TRBJ1-5
V: TRBV20-1
D: NA
size: NA
DNA: TGCAGTGCTAGTAGGCAGAGTACCTTCAATCAGCCCCAGCATTTT
CDR3: CSASRQSTFNQPQHF

J: TRBJ2-7
V: TRBV10-3
D: NA
size: NA
DNA: TGTGCCATCAGGGAAGGGCATAGTGAGCAGTACTTC
CDR3: CAIREGHSEQYF

J: TRBJ1-5
V: TRBV9
D: NA
size: once
DNA: TGTGCCAGCAGCGTAGGACTCCAGGGGCCCCAGCATTTT
CDR3: CASSVGLQGPQHF

J: TRBJ1-3
V: TRBV9
D: NA
size: NA
DNA: TGTGCCAGCAGCGTAGAGGATGGAAACACCATATATTTT
CDR3: CASSVEDGNTIYF

J: TRBJ2-3
V: TRBV10-1
D: NA
size: NA
DNA: TGCGCCAGCAGTGAGTCGCGAGGTGGGCGCACAGATACGCAGTATTTT
CDR3: CASSESRGGRTDTQYF

J: TRBJ2-5
V: TRBV3-1/TRBV3-2
D: TRBD1
size: once
DNA: TGTGCCAGCAGCGTTCGGACCGGGACAGGGGGCAGGGAGACCCAGTACTTC
CDR3: CASSVRTGTGGRETQYF

J: TRBJ1-5
V: TRBV6-5
D: TRBD1
size: NA
DNA: TGTGCCAGCAGTTACGGCAGGGGGATGGGTCAGCCCCAGCATTTT
CDR3: CASSYGRGMGQPQHF

J: TRBJ1-5
V: TRBV5-6
D: NA
size: many
DNA: TGTGCCAGCAGCGGCCGGAATCAGCCCCAGCATTTT
CDR3: CASSGRNQPQHF

J: TRBJ1-1
V: TRBV6-5
D: TRBD1
size: NA
DNA: TGTGCCAGCGGTAAACAGGGGGCGAACACTGAAGCTTTCTTT
CDR3: CASGKQGANTEAFF

J: TRBJ2-5
V: TRBV12-3/TRBV12-4
D: NA
size: NA
DNA: TGTGCCAGCAGTTTTGGAGGGGGAGAGACCCAGTACTTC
CDR3: CASSFGGGETQYF

J: TRBJ1-4
V: TRBV18
D: NA
size: NA
DNA: TGTGCCAGCTCACCACCTTCTAATGAAAAACTGTTTTTT
CDR3: CASSPPSNEKLFF

J: TRBJ1-1
V: TRBV7-6
D: TRBD1
size: NA
DNA: TGTGCCAGCAGCACGGCCCCTTGGCAGGGGGCGGGCACTGAAGCTTTCTTT
CDR3: CASSTAPWQGAGTEAFF

J: TRBJ1-1
V: TRBV10-2
D: NA
size: NA
DNA: TGCGCCAGCAGGGACCCCATGAACACTGAAGCTTTCTTT
CDR3: CASRDPMNTEAFF

J: TRBJ2-5
V: TRBV5-1
D: TRBD2
size: NA
DNA: TGCGCCAGCAGTCCCTCACTAGCGGGGGGGCAAGAGACCCAGTACTTC
CDR3: CASSPSLAGGQETQYF

J: TRBJ1-5
V: TRBV3-1/TRBV3-2
D: NA
size: NA
DNA: TGTGCCAGCAGCCAAGTGGCGGGTGTTGGGCAGCCCAATCAGCCCCAGCATTTT
CDR3: CASSQVAGVGQPNQPQHF

J: TRBJ1-5
V: TRBV7-8
D: NA
size: NA
DNA: TGTGCCAGCAGCGCCTTAGGGCCCCAGCATTTT
CDR3: CASSALGPQHF

J: TRBJ1-1
V: TRBV5-1
D: TRBD1
size: NA
DNA: TGCGCCAGCAGCTTCGGGACAGGGAAAAAAGAAGCTTTCTTT
CDR3: CASSFGTGKKEAFF

J: TRBJ2-3
V: TRBV10-2
D: TRBD2
size: few
DNA: TGCGCCAGCAGTGACAGCGGGGGCCGCACAGATACGCAGTATTTT
CDR3: CASSDSGGRTDTQYF

J: TRBJ1-5
V: TRBV6-5
D: TRBD1
size: few
DNA: TGTGCCAGCAGCCGTGGGACAGGGGGGACGCCCCAGCATTTT
CDR3: CASSRGTGGTPQHF

J: TRBJ1-6
V: TRBV10-3
D: TRBD1
size: NA
DNA: TGTGCCATCAGGCCGACAGGGGCCGGGGATAATTCACCCCTCCACTTT
CDR3: CAIRPTGAGDNSPLHF